The clone carrying this T cell receptor (beta chain) was detected only a few times. Germline values: CDR1 SGHTA, CDR2 FQGNSA. This CDR3 comprises 15 residues. Trimming removed 3 bases from V and 2 bases from J; junction bases left unmatched: 2. The method was immunoSEQ multiplex PCR; TCRdb's version includes in-frame clones alone and lacks a portion of them. There are thousands of clones in the sample; about 11% occur only once, and more than 2% lies in the top ten. These data originate in a study of tumour-infiltrating T cells in Burkitt lymphoma. Whole-study context: Productive clonality predicted overall and progression-free survival.

This sequence joins TRBV7-2 and TRBJ2-1; 9 nucleotides align to TRBD2. Material: tumor tissue. The receptor's source is a human donor with diffuse large B-cell lymphoma. CDR3 in amino acids: CASSLTSGPYNEQFF. The CDR3 coding sequence is TGTGCCAGCAGCTTGACTAGCGGCCCCTACAATGAGCAGTTCTTC.